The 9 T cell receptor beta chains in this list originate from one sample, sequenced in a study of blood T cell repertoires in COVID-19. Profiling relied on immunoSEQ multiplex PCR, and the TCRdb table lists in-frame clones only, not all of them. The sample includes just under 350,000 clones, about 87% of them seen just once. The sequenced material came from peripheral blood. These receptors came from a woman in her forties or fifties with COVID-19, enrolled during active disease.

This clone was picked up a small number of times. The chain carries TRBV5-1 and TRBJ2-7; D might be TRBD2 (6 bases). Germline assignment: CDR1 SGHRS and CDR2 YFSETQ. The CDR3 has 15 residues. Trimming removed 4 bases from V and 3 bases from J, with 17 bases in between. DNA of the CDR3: TGCGCCAGCAGCCCGACCGCGGCGCGGGGCTACGAGCAGTACTTC. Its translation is CASSPTAARGYEQYF.

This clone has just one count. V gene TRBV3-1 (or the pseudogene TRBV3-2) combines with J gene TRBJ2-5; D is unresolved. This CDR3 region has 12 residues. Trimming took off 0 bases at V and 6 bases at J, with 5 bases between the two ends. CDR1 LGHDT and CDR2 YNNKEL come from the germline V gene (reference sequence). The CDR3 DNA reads TGTGCCAGCAGCCAAGAGGGCAAGACCCAGTACTTC. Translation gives CASSQEGKTQYF.

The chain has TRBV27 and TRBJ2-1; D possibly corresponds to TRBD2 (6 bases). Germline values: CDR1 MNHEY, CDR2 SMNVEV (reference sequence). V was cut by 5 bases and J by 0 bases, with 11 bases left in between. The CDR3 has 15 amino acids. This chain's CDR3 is CASSISGPSYNEQFF. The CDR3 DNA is TGTGCCAGCAGTATTAGCGGACCCTCCTACAATGAGCAGTTCTTC.

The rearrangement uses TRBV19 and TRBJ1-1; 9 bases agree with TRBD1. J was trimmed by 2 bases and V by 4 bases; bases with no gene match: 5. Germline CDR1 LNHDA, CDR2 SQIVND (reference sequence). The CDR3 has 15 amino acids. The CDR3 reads CASSRTGEVNTEAFF. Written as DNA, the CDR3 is TGTGCCAGTAGTAGGACAGGGGAGGTTAACACTGAAGCTTTCTTT.

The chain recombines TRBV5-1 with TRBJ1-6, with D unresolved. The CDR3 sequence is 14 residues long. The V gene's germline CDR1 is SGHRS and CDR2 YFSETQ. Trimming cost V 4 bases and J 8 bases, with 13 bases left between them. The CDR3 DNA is TGCGCCAGCAGCCCCCGGGAAAGAGATTCACCCCTCCACTTT. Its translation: CASSPRERDSPLHF.

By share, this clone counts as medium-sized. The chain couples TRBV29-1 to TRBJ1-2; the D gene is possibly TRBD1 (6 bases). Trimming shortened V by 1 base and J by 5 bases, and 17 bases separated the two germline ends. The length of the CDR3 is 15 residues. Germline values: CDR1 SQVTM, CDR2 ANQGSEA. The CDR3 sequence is CSVEVGGRGWYGYTF. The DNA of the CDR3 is TGCAGCGTTGAAGTCGGAGGCAGGGGATGGTATGGCTACACCTTC.

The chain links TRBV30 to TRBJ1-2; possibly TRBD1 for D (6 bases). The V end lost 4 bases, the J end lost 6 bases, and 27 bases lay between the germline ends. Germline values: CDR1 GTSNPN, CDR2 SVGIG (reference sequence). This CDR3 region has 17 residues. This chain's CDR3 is CAWNLHLTLGTNDGYTF. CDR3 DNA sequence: TGTGCCTGGAACCTCCATTTAACTCTCGGGACAAACGATGGCTACACCTTC.

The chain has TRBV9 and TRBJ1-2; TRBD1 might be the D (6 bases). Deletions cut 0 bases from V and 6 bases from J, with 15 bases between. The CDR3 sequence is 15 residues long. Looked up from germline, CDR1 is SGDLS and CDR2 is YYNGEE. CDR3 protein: CASSVGYLTGNGYTF. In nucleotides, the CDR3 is TGTGCCAGCAGCGTAGGCTATCTAACAGGGAATGGCTACACCTTC.

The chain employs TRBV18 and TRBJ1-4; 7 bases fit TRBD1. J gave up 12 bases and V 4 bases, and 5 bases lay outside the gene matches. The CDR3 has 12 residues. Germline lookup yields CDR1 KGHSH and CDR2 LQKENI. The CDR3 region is CASSLDREELFF. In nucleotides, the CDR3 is TGTGCCAGCTCACTCGACAGGGAGGAACTGTTTTTT.